This T cell receptor beta chain is from a study of T cells after yellow fever vaccination. Turning to the study itself: For low cell numbers, libraries were made with SMART-Seq v4 Ultra Low Input.

Study-level points and caveats: Clonotypes found in both CD4 and CD8 compartments made up a small share.

TCRdb fed the 5' RACE reads into MiXCR, producing one record per CDR3 protein. The data show hundreds of thousands of distinct CDR3 sequences, with approximately 13% seen just once and about 15% held by the top ten. With regard to this clonotype: What it binds is not known.

V gave up 6 bases and J gave up 4 bases; unmatched junction bases: 11. Germline V gene data show CDR1 as MNHNS and CDR2 as SASEGT. CDR3 length: 16 residues. The chain employs TRBV6-1 and TRBJ1-3, with 8 positions matching TRBD1. The sample in question was PBMCs, obtained on the day of the yellow fever booster vaccination. This receptor was obtained from a young man who received the YFV17D yellow fever vaccine. DNA for the CDR3: TGTGCCAGCAGACCGACAGGGGAAGTAGCAGGAAACACCATATATTTT. This gives the protein CASRPTGEVAGNTIYF.